This T cell receptor (beta chain) was observed in a study of blood T cell repertoires in COVID-19. Per the authors' pipeline: Estimation of nucleated cell counts relied on the amplification of reference gene primers. Produced via immunoSEQ multiplex PCR; TCRdb's table is partial and in-frame only. V, J and clone size reflect that table, while D and trimming were determined from the DNA. This sample yields 650,000 to 800,000 clones, of which 80% to 90% are seen a single time; roughly 0.25% belongs to the top ten. Sequencing was carried out using peripheral blood. The TCR comes from a woman aged 18 to 35 with acute or convalescent COVID-19.

CDR3 nucleotides: TGCGCCAGCAGCAGGGAGTATAACTCCTATAATTCACCCCTCCACTTT. Protein: CASSREYNSYNSPLHF. V and J are TRBV5-1 and TRBJ1-6; D unresolved. The germline V and J ends were trimmed by 4 bases and 0 bases, with 11 bases remaining between them. CDR3 length: 16 residues. Germline V gene sequence: CDR1 SGHRS, CDR2 YFSETQ. Based on the CDR3 plus reference TRBV5-1 and TRBJ1-6, the full variable domain is KAGVTQTPRYLIKTRGQQVTLSCSPISGHRSVSWYQQTPGQGLQFLFEYFSETQRNKGNFPGRFSGRQFSNSRSEMNVSTLELGDSALYLCASSREYNSYNSPLHFGNGTRLTVT.